This T cell receptor (beta chain) was found in a study of radiation and T cells in renal cell carcinoma. Overall study results and limits: In nephrectomy-only tumors, top 100 clonotypes averaged approximately 43%, versus around 50% irradiated. Dominant CDR3 motifs were more common in irradiated tumors than controls. Top tumor clonotypes rose in blood 2 weeks post-radiation, then contracted.

Germline V gives CDR1 MRHNA, CDR2 SNTAGT. This CDR3 comprises 16 residues. Between the trimmed V and J ends, which lost 7 bases and 0 bases, there was a span of 13 bases. Noted treatment: 15 Gy SBRT to primary tumor, nephrectomy 4 weeks later. Concerning this clone: Its antigen is currently unknown.

Produced via immunoSEQ multiplex PCR; TCRdb's table is partial and in-frame only. The table includes roughly 20,000 clones, roughly 62% detected once. This chain connects TRBV6-4 to TRBJ2-6; D is perhaps TRBD1 (5 bases). This clonotype was obtained from an older woman with renal cell carcinoma. Sequenced here: tumor tissue, sampled from a patient whose treatment included radiotherapy and nephrectomy. DNA for the CDR3: TGTGCCAGCAAAACCAGGGCCGACTCTGGGGCCAACGTCCTGACTTTC. This encodes CASKTRADSGANVLTF.